This passage covers 7 T cell receptor beta chains from one sample sequenced in a study of PD-1 blockade in classical Hodgkin lymphoma (dated by TCRdb to 2020 to 2022). The method behind the library was the immunoSEQ multiplex PCR assay. TCRdb stores this immuneACCESS table with in-frame sequences only. Part of the clones is absent; in the studies checked, under half of the shortfall reflects unresolved V genes, and no reason is known for the rest. This sample is represented by just over 60,000 clones; approximately 88% of them were singletons. The ten largest clones add up to approximately 12% of the sample. What this sample's time point label stands for: cycle 1 day 1 (C1D1), immediately before nivolumab initiation. All trial patients had relapsed after autologous stem cell transplantation, with cohorts A, B and C differing in prior brentuximab vedotin exposure. The sample in question was peripheral blood mononuclear cells (PBMCs), obtained at baseline. Receptors originate from a human donor with classical Hodgkin lymphoma.

This clone was counted between two and nine times. This chain joins TRBV25-1 and TRBJ1-4; TRBD1 matches at 7 bases. This CDR3 region has 12 residues. Trimming at V came to 7 bases and at J to 8 bases, leaving 4 bases not matched to a gene. CDR1 and CDR2 (germline): MGHDK, SYGVNS. The CDR3: CASMTGREKLFF. The DNA of the CDR3 is TGTGCCAGCATGACAGGGCGCGAAAAACTGTTTTTT.

This clone has only one observation. This chain's CDR3 is CAWSRGDLYEQYF. CDR3 DNA: TGTGCCTGGAGTCGGGGAGACCTCTACGAGCAGTACTTC. The chain uses TRBV30 and TRBJ2-7; D perhaps matches TRBD2 (5 bases). The CDR3 runs 13 residues. The germline gives CDR1 GTSNPN, CDR2 SVGIG (reference sequence). V was trimmed by 2 bases and J by 3 bases, leaving 11 bases between them.

V gene TRBV2 combines with J gene TRBJ1-2; no clear D. Germline V gene sequence: CDR1 SNHLY, CDR2 FYNNEI. The CDR3 extends over 13 amino acids. Between the trimmed V and J ends, which lost 5 bases and 8 bases, there was a span of 15 bases. The CDR3 loop reads CASSLSLAEGYTF. The CDR3 DNA sequence: TGTGCCAGCAGTCTAAGTCTGGCGGAGGGCTACACCTTC.

The chain joins TRBV5-1 to TRBJ2-5; D perhaps matches TRBD1 (5 bases). Per the germline V gene, CDR1 is SGHRS and CDR2 is YFSETQ. Trimming removed 4 bases at V and 5 bases at J, with 15 bases between. The CDR3 consists of 14 residues. CDR3 nucleotides: TGCGCCAGCAGCCCGGAGACAGTGGAGGAGACCCAGTACTTC. Translation: CASSPETVEETQYF.

This clone appeared once. The gene calls are TRBV19 and TRBJ1-4, with 8 bases aligning to TRBD1. The CDR3 is 15 residues long. J gave up 7 bases and V 3 bases, and 7 bases lay outside the gene matches. The germline gives CDR1 LNHDA, CDR2 SQIVND (reference sequence). This CDR3 is CASSISGQGFEKLFF. The CDR3 region has the DNA TGTGCCAGTAGTATCAGCGGACAGGGTTTTGAAAAACTGTTTTTT.

V usage is TRBV21-1 and J usage is TRBJ2-3; the table assigns TRBD2, which was not confirmed against the DNA. TRBV21-1 is a recognized pseudogene. The CDR3 is 17 residues long. The CDR3: CASSKGWAGQQPDTQYF. CDR3 nucleotides: TGTGCCAGCAGCAAAGGATGGGCGGGCCAGCAGCCAGATACGCAGTATTTT.

The chain combines TRBV6-5 with TRBJ2-7; D call uncertain. The germline V and J ends were trimmed by 0 bases and 0 bases, with 9 bases remaining between them. Germline CDR1 and CDR2: MNHEY and SVGAGI. CDR3 length: 15 residues. CDR3 in amino acids: CASSYSQPLSYEQYF. As DNA, the CDR3 is TGTGCCAGCAGTTACTCCCAGCCCCTCTCCTACGAGCAGTACTTC.